The present T cell receptor beta chain was sequenced within a study of cytomegalovirus exposure and HLA in healthy donors. Looking at the study overall: The study placed roughly four fifths of its 398 genotyped donors in the Caucasian-associated ancestry cluster.

Germline V gene data show CDR1 as SEHNR and CDR2 as FQNEAQ (reference sequence). V lost 5 bases and J 8 bases, leaving 9 bases between the germline ends. The CDR3 consists of 11 residues. Overall study findings and caveats: One cluster of highly shared sequence variants probably arose as a sequencing artifact. In an earlier analysis, most TCR beta V segments were productive about 90% or about 30% of the time. After further analysis at a later stage, 16,951 TCR beta sequences were associated with HLA alleles at 0.05 false discovery rate.

The PCR used 60 Vbeta and 13 Jbeta primers. Repertoires were generated with immunoSEQ multiplex PCR, while TCRdb's copy carries only in-frame clones and drops some. Of 200,000 to 300,000 clones in the sample, 75% to 85% were seen once. A single count supports this clone. Its antigen is unidentified. The chain recombines TRBV7-9 with TRBJ1-2, with TRBD1 as a possible D gene (6 bases). This TCR came from a woman aged 55-69 years in good health and CMV-seropositive. Material for sequencing was PBMCs. In nucleotides, the CDR3 is TGTGCCAGCAGCCCAGGGGTCGGCTACACCTTC. Its protein is CASSPGVGYTF.